This TCR beta chain was sequenced during a study of T-cell reconstitution after alpha-beta-depleted transplantation in children. Molecular barcoding with unique molecular identifiers was used for the TCRbeta library. TCRdb reanalysed the PCR reads using MiXCR and keeps one entry per CDR3 protein. The repertoire holds 350,000 to 400,000 distinct CDR3 sequences, with more than 10% as singletons. The CDR3 is made up of 14 amino acids. Germline V gene lookup returns CDR1 DFQATT and CDR2 SNEGSKA (reference sequence). Deletions cut 2 bases from V and 7 bases from J, with 15 bases between. This chain connects TRBV20-1 to TRBJ1-5, with D uncertain. The TCR was taken from a human donor who donated a stem cell graft to a child with Fanconi anemia. Specimen: PBMCs, collected from the stem cell graft. Written as DNA, the CDR3 is TGCAGTGCTAGAAGTGCAGCCTTTGGGCAGCCCCAGCATTTT. Translated: CSARSAAFGQPQHF.